This T cell receptor beta chain was documented in a study of blood T cells in healthy people across ages. PCR was performed a second time for roughly 7 to 12 cycles using a sample-barcoded 5' primer and a J-beta primer mix. In TCRdb, the 5' RACE reads were re-called with MiXCR into one record per CDR3 protein. The table lists some 900,000 distinct CDR3 sequences, around 48% of them singletons. The CDR3 extends over 14 amino acids. The germline V gene has CDR1 KGHSH and CDR2 LQKENI. V shed 1 base, J shed 7 bases, and the junction held 4 bases outside the gene matches. This clonotype was observed a handful of times. Antigen specificity is unknown. General observations from the study: Naive and antigen-experienced cells were not separated, limiting conclusive comparison. In older individuals, TCR beta diversity per million T cells was lower, falling roughly linearly with age.

The sample providers were healthy Caucasian people from Russia, aged roughly 6 to 100. Isolation yielded PBMCs, at least 7 million per sample, in every case. Sequenced material: blood. This TCR derives from a man between 25 and 39 years old in good health. The rearrangement joins TRBV18 to TRBJ2-7, with TRBD1 matching over 10 bases. CDR3 nucleotide sequence: TGTGCCAGCTCACCACGACAGGGGGCATGGGAGCAGTACTTC. Residues: CASSPRQGAWEQYF.